Following are 10 T cell receptor beta chains from one sample sequenced in a study of blood T cells in healthy people across ages. The use of a sample-barcoded 5' primer and a J-beta primer mix characterized a second PCR of about 7 to 12 cycles. TCRdb itself ran the 5' RACE reads through MiXCR, one entry per CDR3 protein. The sample holds 800,000 to 900,000 distinct CDR3 sequences, around 68% seen once. Specimen: blood. The source is a man in his thirties or forties in good health.

The gene calls are TRBV28 and TRBJ2-1; 10 bases are shared with TRBD2. Germline V lookup: CDR1 MDHEN, CDR2 SYDVKM. The CDR3 contains 15 residues. The J segment lost 7 bases and the V segment lost 7 bases, leaving 10 bases of the junction unmatched. CDR3 protein: CASILAGDSGNEQFF. DNA of the CDR3: TGTGCCAGCATTCTAGCGGGAGATAGTGGGAATGAGCAGTTCTTC.

This rearrangement joins TRBV28 to TRBJ1-6; 10 positions agree with TRBD1. CDR3 length equals 15 residues. Germline CDR1 and CDR2: MDHEN and SYDVKM. Trimming removed 5 bases from V and 7 bases from J; junction bases left unmatched: 5. The CDR3 loop reads CASSPSGQGNSPLHF. CDR3 bases: TGTGCCAGCAGTCCGTCGGGACAGGGGAATTCACCCCTCCACTTT.

This clonotype appeared a few times. V is TRBV28 and J is TRBJ2-7, with 10 nucleotides matching TRBD2. Germline assignment: CDR1 MDHEN and CDR2 SYDVKM. Trimming removed 1 base from V and 3 bases from J; junction bases left unmatched: 6. The CDR3 extends over 16 amino acids. CDR3 in DNA: TGTGCCAGCAGTTTATCCCAACTAGCGGGGAGCTACGAGCAGTACTTC. Protein: CASSLSQLAGSYEQYF.

This chain links TRBV7-9 with TRBJ2-3, with 7 bases that match TRBD1. Germline values: CDR1 SEHNR, CDR2 FQNEAQ (reference sequence). Trimming removed 5 bases from V and 0 bases from J; junction bases left unmatched: 8. This CDR3 has 16 amino acids. The CDR3 region is CASSPWGTESTDTQYF. The CDR3 DNA is TGTGCCAGCAGCCCGTGGGGGACAGAGAGCACAGATACGCAGTATTTT.

This rearrangement joins TRBV28 to TRBJ2-7; the D gene is possibly TRBD2 (6 bases). V lost 3 bases to trimming and J lost 0 bases, with 12 bases between them. The CDR3 contains 15 residues. Germline CDR1 reads MDHEN; CDR2 reads SYDVKM. Here the CDR3 reads CASSLIAGSSYEQYF. The CDR3, as DNA: TGTGCCAGCAGTTTGATTGCGGGGAGCTCCTACGAGCAGTACTTC.

This clonotype occurred a few times. The chain uses TRBV5-1 and TRBJ2-1; 11 positions agree with TRBD2. V gave up 1 base and J gave up 8 bases; unmatched junction bases: 11. The germline V gene encodes CDR1 SGHRS and CDR2 YFSETQ. CDR3 size: 17 residues. As DNA, the CDR3 is TGCGCCAGCAGCTTGATGCTCGGGCTAGCGGGGGGACATGAGCAGTTCTTC. Translated: CASSLMLGLAGGHEQFF.

The chain carries TRBV3-1 and TRBJ2-5; no definite D call. Trimming took off 0 bases at V and 1 base at J, with 9 bases between the two ends. Germline V gene data show CDR1 as LGHDT and CDR2 as YNNKEL (reference sequence). The CDR3 is 15 amino acids. The CDR3 nucleotides read TGTGCCAGCAGCCAAGATCTCTTGCCCCAAGAGACCCAGTACTTC. It yields the protein CASSQDLLPQETQYF.

The chain combines TRBV9 with TRBJ2-1, with D possibly matching TRBD1 (5 bases). This CDR3 has 15 residues. V lost 0 bases and J 4 bases, leaving 11 bases between the germline ends. Germline V gene sequence: CDR1 SGDLS, CDR2 YYNGEE. CDR3 DNA sequence: TGTGCCAGCAGCGTAGTCCCCGACAGATACAATGAGCAGTTCTTC. Residues: CASSVVPDRYNEQFF.

The J gene is TRBJ2-1, the V gene TRBV6-5; 12 nucleotides match TRBD1. Germline loops: CDR1 MNHEY, CDR2 SVGAGI. Trimming cost V 5 bases and J 7 bases; bases outside gene matches: 6. The CDR3 has 15 residues. The CDR3 protein is CASSGTGGAFNEQFF. Written as DNA, the CDR3 is TGTGCCAGCAGTGGGACAGGGGGCGCTTTTAATGAGCAGTTCTTC.

CDR3 in amino acids: CASLIGHGGRNEQFF. The CDR3 DNA is TGTGCCAGCTTAATTGGACACGGGGGTAGGAATGAGCAGTTCTTC. The V call is TRBV28, the J call TRBJ2-1; D perhaps matches TRBD2 (6 bases). There are 15 residues in the CDR3. CDR1 is MDHEN and CDR2 is SYDVKM in the germline V gene. With 8 bases removed from V and 7 bases from J, the gap between germline ends came to 21 bases.